This is a list of T cell receptor beta chains from one sample in a study of radiotherapy plus CTLA-4 blockade in lung cancer. Data came from immunoSEQ multiplex PCR; TCRdb stores just in-frame clones and leaves some out. The data hold fewer than 65,000 clones, with more than 75% observed a single time. The sequences come from peripheral blood, collected from a patient treated with radiotherapy plus ipilimumab. Source of these receptors: a human donor with non-small cell lung cancer who had a complete response to radiotherapy plus ipilimumab. Both conserved end residues are part of each CDR3. The D gene is left open where the match is weak. Expanded clones get a size class; other rows say once, few or many, or leave the size out.

j_gene: TRBJ1-2; d_gene: TRBD1; v_gene: TRBV5-1; abundance: .; CDR3aa: CASSFDPGQGNGYTF; CDR3nt: TGCGCCAGCAGCTTTGATCCGGGACAGGGGAATGGCTACACCTTC
j_gene: TRBJ1-1; d_gene: TRBD1; v_gene: TRBV15; abundance: .; CDR3aa: CATTRTGGVMNTEAFF; CDR3nt: TGTGCCACCACCCGGACAGGGGGGGTCATGAACACTGAAGCTTTCTTT
j_gene: TRBJ1-3; d_gene: TRBD1; v_gene: TRBV30; abundance: .; CDR3aa: CALGTAGNTIYF; CDR3nt: TGTGCCCTCGGGACAGCTGGAAACACCATATATTTT
j_gene: TRBJ2-2; d_gene: .; v_gene: TRBV30; abundance: once; CDR3aa: CAWVEAEGWTGELFF; CDR3nt: TGTGCCTGGGTGGAGGCGGAGGGATGGACCGGGGAGCTGTTTTTT
j_gene: TRBJ1-5; d_gene: .; v_gene: TRBV10-3; abundance: .; CDR3aa: CASSERGYLSNQPQHF; CDR3nt: TGTGCCAGCAGCGAAAGGGGGTACCTTAGCAATCAGCCCCAGCATTTT
j_gene: TRBJ2-5; d_gene: .; v_gene: TRBV7-9; abundance: .; CDR3aa: CASRNTTREETQYF; CDR3nt: TGTGCCAGCAGAAACACGACTCGGGAAGAGACCCAGTACTTC
j_gene: TRBJ1-5; d_gene: TRBD1; v_gene: TRBV5-8; abundance: .; CDR3aa: CASSSLRQGQPQHF; CDR3nt: TGTGCCAGCAGCTCCCTCCGACAGGGTCAGCCCCAGCATTTT
j_gene: TRBJ2-1; d_gene: TRBD1; v_gene: TRBV5-4; abundance: once; CDR3aa: CASSFGQEFGNEQFF; CDR3nt: TGTGCCAGCAGCTTTGGACAGGAATTTGGCAATGAGCAGTTCTTC
j_gene: TRBJ2-3; d_gene: .; v_gene: TRBV29-1; abundance: .; CDR3aa: CSVRGTDTQYF; CDR3nt: TGCAGCGTTAGGGGAACAGATACGCAGTATTTT
j_gene: TRBJ1-2; d_gene: .; v_gene: TRBV27; abundance: .; CDR3aa: CASSQQPITYGYTF; CDR3nt: TGTGCCAGCAGTCAACAGCCTATTACCTATGGCTACACCTTC
j_gene: TRBJ2-3; d_gene: .; v_gene: TRBV29-1; abundance: few; CDR3aa: CSVDRPGALSTDTQYF; CDR3nt: TGCAGCGTTGATCGGCCAGGGGCGCTGAGCACAGATACGCAGTATTTT
j_gene: TRBJ2-1; d_gene: TRBD1; v_gene: TRBV5-1; abundance: .; CDR3aa: CASSPGQGIGDEQFF; CDR3nt: TGCGCCAGCAGCCCGGGACAGGGGATAGGAGATGAGCAGTTCTTC
j_gene: TRBJ2-7; d_gene: TRBD1; v_gene: TRBV6-5; abundance: .; CDR3aa: CASSSGTGAEQYF; CDR3nt: TGTGCCAGCAGTTCCGGGACAGGGGCCGAGCAGTACTTC
j_gene: TRBJ1-2; d_gene: .; v_gene: TRBV5-1; abundance: once; CDR3aa: CASSLEGSAGYTF; CDR3nt: TGCGCCAGCAGCTTGGAGGGGTCCGCTGGCTACACCTTC
j_gene: TRBJ1-6; d_gene: TRBD1; v_gene: TRBV30; abundance: .; CDR3aa: CAWSSTGQGDSPLHF; CDR3nt: TGTGCCTGGAGTTCCACAGGACAGGGCGATTCACCCCTCCACTTT
j_gene: TRBJ2-3; d_gene: TRBD1; v_gene: TRBV2; abundance: .; CDR3aa: CASSVTGRADTQYF; CDR3nt: TGTGCCAGCAGCGTGACAGGGCGGGCAGATACGCAGTATTTT
j_gene: TRBJ1-1; d_gene: .; v_gene: TRBV5-1; abundance: once; CDR3aa: CASSLSGVGRGTEAFF; CDR3nt: TGCGCCAGCAGCTTATCAGGGGTAGGGAGGGGGACTGAAGCTTTCTTT
j_gene: TRBJ1-1; d_gene: TRBD1; v_gene: TRBV5-4; abundance: .; CDR3aa: CASSLDALPGGAFF; CDR3nt: TGTGCCAGCAGCTTGGACGCCCTTCCAGGGGGAGCTTTCTTT
j_gene: TRBJ2-2; d_gene: .; v_gene: TRBV4-1; abundance: .; CDR3aa: CASRHGGVGTGELFF; CDR3nt: TGCGCCAGCAGACACGGGGGTGTTGGCACCGGGGAGCTGTTTTTT
j_gene: TRBJ2-1; d_gene: TRBD2; v_gene: TRBV10-1; abundance: once; CDR3aa: CASSESGGLNEQFF; CDR3nt: TGCGCCAGCAGTGAGTCGGGGGGGTTGAATGAGCAGTTCTTC
j_gene: TRBJ1-4; d_gene: .; v_gene: TRBV27; abundance: .; CDR3aa: CASSLGYRDFNEKLFF; CDR3nt: TGTGCCAGCAGTTTAGGATACCGGGACTTCAATGAAAAACTGTTTTTT
j_gene: TRBJ1-4; d_gene: TRBD1; v_gene: TRBV6-5; abundance: .; CDR3aa: CASSYGQGANEKLFF; CDR3nt: TGTGCCAGCAGTTACGGACAGGGGGCAAATGAAAAACTGTTTTTT